Below, one T cell receptor (beta chain) is given with its context. Its target is not known. Assay: immunoSEQ multiplex PCR; the TCRdb copy retains only in-frame clones and omits some. The sample shows around 150,000 clones, roughly nine tenths of them seen only once. The data stem from a study of cytomegalovirus exposure and HLA in healthy donors. An approximately 130-subject validation cohort, separate from the roughly 670-subject first cohort, supplied the donors. With 0 bases clipped from V and 5 bases from J, the junction kept 13 bases outside the gene matches. CDR3 length: 18 residues. Germline CDR1 SGHRS, CDR2 YFSETQ. Findings of the study overall: There were approximately 150 TCR beta chains listed as cytomegalovirus-associated. It was confirmed in vitro that three of the CMV-associated chains were specific for CMV antigens.

This rearrangement joins TRBV5-1 to TRBJ2-5, with 10 bases aligning to TRBD2. Material for sequencing was PBMCs. This TCR was sampled from a man aged 18 to 30 in good health and CMV-seropositive. In DNA form, the CDR3 reads TGCGCCAGCAGCTTGGCCGGGCTAGCGGGAGCGCCTGCGGAGACCCAGTACTTC. Its translation: CASSLAGLAGAPAETQYF. The full variable domain, its missing parts supplied by reference TRBV5-1 and TRBJ2-5, is KAGVTQTPRYLIKTRGQQVTLSCSPISGHRSVSWYQQTPGQGLQFLFEYFSETQRNKGNFPGRFSGRQFSNSRSEMNVSTLELGDSALYLCASSLAGLAGAPAETQYFGPGTRLLVL.